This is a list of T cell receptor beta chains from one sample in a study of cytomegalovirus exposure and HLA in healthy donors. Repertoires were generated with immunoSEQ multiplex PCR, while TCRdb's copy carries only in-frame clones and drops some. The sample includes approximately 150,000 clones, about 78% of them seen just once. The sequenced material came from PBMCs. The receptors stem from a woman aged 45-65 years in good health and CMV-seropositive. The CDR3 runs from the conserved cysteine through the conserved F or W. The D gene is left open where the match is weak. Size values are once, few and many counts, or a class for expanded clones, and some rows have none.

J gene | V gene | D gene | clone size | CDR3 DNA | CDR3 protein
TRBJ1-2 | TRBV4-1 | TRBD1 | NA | TGCGCCAGCAGCCAAGATAGGAGGGACAGACTCTTCTATGGCTACACCTTC | CASSQDRRDRLFYGYTF
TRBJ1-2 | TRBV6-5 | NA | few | TGTGCCAGCAGTCAATACGGACCGACGGGAGGCTACACCTTC | CASSQYGPTGGYTF
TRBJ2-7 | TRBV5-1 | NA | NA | TGCGCCAGCAGCCCCCGGGGGACAGACGACTCCTACGAGCAGTACTTC | CASSPRGTDDSYEQYF
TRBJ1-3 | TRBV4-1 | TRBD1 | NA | TGCGCCAGCAGCCCGGGACAGGGACCTGGAAACACCATATATTTT | CASSPGQGPGNTIYF
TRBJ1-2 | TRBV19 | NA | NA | TGTGCCAGTAGCCCCTTTGACTATGGCTACACCTTC | CASSPFDYGYTF
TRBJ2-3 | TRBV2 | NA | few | TGTGCCAGCAGTGACGGCCAGACAGGCACAGATACGCAGTATTTT | CASSDGQTGTDTQYF
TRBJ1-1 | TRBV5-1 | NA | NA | TGCGCCAGCAGCGCAGGGAAAAACACTGAAGCTTTCTTT | CASSAGKNTEAFF
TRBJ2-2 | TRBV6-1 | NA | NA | TGTGCCAGCAGTGAAGGGCCAGGGCGCGGGAACGGGGAGCTGTTTTTT | CASSEGPGRGNGELFF
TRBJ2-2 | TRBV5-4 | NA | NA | TGTGCCAGCAGCGCGTCCTACGGCGGGGAGCTGTTTTTT | CASSASYGGELFF
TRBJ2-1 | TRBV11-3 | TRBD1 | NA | TGTGCCAGCAGCCCCACCGGGACAGGGACCTACAATGAGCAGTTCTTC | CASSPTGTGTYNEQFF
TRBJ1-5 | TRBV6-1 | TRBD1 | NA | TGTGCCAGCAGTGACAGGGGGCAGGGCAATCAGCCCCAGCATTTT | CASSDRGQGNQPQHF
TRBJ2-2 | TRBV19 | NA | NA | TGTGCCAGTAGTATGTCTAACACCGGGGAGCTGTTTTTT | CASSMSNTGELFF
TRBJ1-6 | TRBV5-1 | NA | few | TGCGCCAGCAGCTTGGACGTAGTCATGCCCCTCCACTTT | CASSLDVVMPLHF
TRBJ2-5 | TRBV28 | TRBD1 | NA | TGTGCCAGCACCTCCGGCGGACAGGGTAGGGAGACCCAGTACTTC | CASTSGGQGRETQYF
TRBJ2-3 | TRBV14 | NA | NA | TGTGCCAGCAGCTCACTTGCCGGACAGAAGACTAGCACAGATACGCAGTATTTT | CASSSLAGQKTSTDTQYF
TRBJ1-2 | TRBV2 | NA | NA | TGTGCCAGCAGTGATGCAGGAAACTATGGCTACACCTTC | CASSDAGNYGYTF
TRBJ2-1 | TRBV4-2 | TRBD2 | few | TGTGCCAGCAGCCCTGGGCTAGCGGGGGGGGAGCAGTTCTTC | CASSPGLAGGEQFF
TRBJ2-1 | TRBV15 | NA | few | TGTGCCACCAGCAGATCCATAGAACTAGTTAATGAGCAGTTCTTC | CATSRSIELVNEQFF
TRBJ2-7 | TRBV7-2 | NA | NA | TGTGCCAGCAGCTTAGGTACGGGTGTCGGCGGGGAGCAGTACTTC | CASSLGTGVGGEQYF
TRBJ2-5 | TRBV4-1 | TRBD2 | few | TGCGCCAGCAGCCCTAGCGGGGGGGCGCTTACCTTAAAAGAGACCCAGTACTTC | CASSPSGGALTLKETQYF
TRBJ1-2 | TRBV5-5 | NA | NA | TGTGCCAGCAGCTTTGGCAGGGCGTCTGGCTACACCTTC | CASSFGRASGYTF
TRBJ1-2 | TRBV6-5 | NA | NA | TGTGCCAGCAGTGAAACAGATAACTATGGCTACACCTTC | CASSETDNYGYTF
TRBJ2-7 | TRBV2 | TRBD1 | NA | TGTGCCGCCGGGACAGCTACCTACGAGCAGTACTTC | CAAGTATYEQYF
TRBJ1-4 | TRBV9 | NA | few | TGTGCCAGCAGCCACGGCGACCGGGGAACTAATGAAAAACTGTTTTTT | CASSHGDRGTNEKLFF
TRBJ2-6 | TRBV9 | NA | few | TGTGCCAGCAGCGTAGAGGGGAACAGGGCCTTCTCTGGGGCCAACGTCCTGACTTTC | CASSVEGNRAFSGANVLTF
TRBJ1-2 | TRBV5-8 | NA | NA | TGTGCCAGCAGCTCGATCAGGGCTTTCTATGGCTACACCTTC | CASSSIRAFYGYTF
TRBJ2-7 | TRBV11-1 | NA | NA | TGTGCCAGCAGCTTACAGGGCAGAAACTCCTACGAGCAGTACTTC | CASSLQGRNSYEQYF
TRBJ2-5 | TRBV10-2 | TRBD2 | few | TGCGCCAGCAGCCAGACTAGCGGAAAAGAGACCCAGTACTTC | CASSQTSGKETQYF
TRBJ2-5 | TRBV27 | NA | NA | TGTGCCAGCAGTCCTGGGACATCTGAGACCCAGTACTTC | CASSPGTSETQYF
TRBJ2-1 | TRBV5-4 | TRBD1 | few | TGTGCCAGCAGCTTGACCCAGGGGGCGCGGGGAAATGAGCAGTTCTTC | CASSLTQGARGNEQFF
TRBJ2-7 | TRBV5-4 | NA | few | TGTGCCAGCAGCTTGGTTACCAGAACCTACGAGCAGTACTTC | CASSLVTRTYEQYF
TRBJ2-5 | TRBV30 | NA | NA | TGTGCCTGGAGTTCTCCGGCGGAGCAGTACTTC | CAWSSPAEQYF
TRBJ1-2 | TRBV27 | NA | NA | TGTGCCAGCAGTTTAAGAATTGGCCAGGGGATCTATGGCTACACCTTC | CASSLRIGQGIYGYTF
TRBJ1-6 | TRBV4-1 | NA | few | TGCGCCAGCAGCCAAGATCGGCAGGGTTATTCACCCCTCCACTTT | CASSQDRQGYSPLHF
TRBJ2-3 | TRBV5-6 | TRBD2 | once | TGTGCCAGCAGCTTGGCCGGGGGACTAGCGGGGGTGAATACGCAGTATTTT | CASSLAGGLAGVNTQYF
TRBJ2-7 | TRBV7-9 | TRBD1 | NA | TGTGCCAGCAGCGTTATTGGCCCGGACAGGGAGAACGAGCAGTACTTC | CASSVIGPDRENEQYF
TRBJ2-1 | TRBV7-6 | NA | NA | TGTGCCAGCAGCTTAGCGAACGGAGGCTACAATGAGCAGTTCTTC | CASSLANGGYNEQFF
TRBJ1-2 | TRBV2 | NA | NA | TGTGCCAGCAGTTTAAACTTCTATGGCTACACCTTC | CASSLNFYGYTF
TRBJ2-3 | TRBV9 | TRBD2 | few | TGTGCCAGCAGCGTCCAAGATAGCGGGAGAGCAGATACGCAGTATTTT | CASSVQDSGRADTQYF
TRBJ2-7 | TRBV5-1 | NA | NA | TGCGCCAGCAGCTTGGAGCTCGGGTCTTTCGAGCAGTACTTC | CASSLELGSFEQYF
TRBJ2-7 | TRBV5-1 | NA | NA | TGCGCCAGCAGCTTCACCGGACAGAGCTACGAGCAGTACTTC | CASSFTGQSYEQYF
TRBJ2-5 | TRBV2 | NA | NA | TGTGCCAGCAGTATGGACAGTCAAGAGACCCAGTACTTC | CASSMDSQETQYF
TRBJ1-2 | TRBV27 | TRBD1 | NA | TGTGCCAGCAGTTTAGGAACCCGACAGGGTCAGGTCTATGGCTACACCTTC | CASSLGTRQGQVYGYTF
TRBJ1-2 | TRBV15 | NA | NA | TGTGCCACCAGCAGAGGACCCGGAGATGGCTACACCTTC | CATSRGPGDGYTF
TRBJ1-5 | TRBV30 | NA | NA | TGTACCTCAACGAGGATCGGGGGGTATAGCAATCAGCCCCAGCATTTT | CTSTRIGGYSNQPQHF
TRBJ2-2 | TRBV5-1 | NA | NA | TGCGCCAGCAGCTCAGAGGGTGGCGGGGAGCTGTTTTTT | CASSSEGGGELFF